This T cell receptor (beta chain) was retrieved from a study of cytomegalovirus exposure and HLA in healthy donors. The CDR3 spans 14 residues. Trimming cost V 2 bases and J 0 bases, with 5 bases left between them. Looked up from germline, CDR1 is MNHEY and CDR2 is SMNVEV (reference sequence). Points from the study as a whole: Researchers catalogued approximately 170 TCR beta chains as cytomegalovirus-associated. High specificity and sensitivity for cytomegalovirus status were reported for the classifier.

Details on this clone: Its antigen is currently unknown.

Donors were drawn from the approximately 110-subject validation cohort, separate from the roughly 700-subject first cohort. This table comes from immunoSEQ multiplex PCR, and its TCRdb copy is limited to in-frame clones, with some not included. The data contain under 100,000 clones, roughly 94% of them singletons. This clonotype was sampled from a woman younger than 30 in good health and CMV-seronegative. The chain carries TRBV27 and TRBJ1-3; possible D gene TRBD1, 5 bases. Sample: PBMCs. The chain's CDR3 is CASSLRGSGNTIYF. As DNA, the CDR3 is TGTGCCAGCAGTTTAAGGGGCTCTGGAAACACCATATATTTT.